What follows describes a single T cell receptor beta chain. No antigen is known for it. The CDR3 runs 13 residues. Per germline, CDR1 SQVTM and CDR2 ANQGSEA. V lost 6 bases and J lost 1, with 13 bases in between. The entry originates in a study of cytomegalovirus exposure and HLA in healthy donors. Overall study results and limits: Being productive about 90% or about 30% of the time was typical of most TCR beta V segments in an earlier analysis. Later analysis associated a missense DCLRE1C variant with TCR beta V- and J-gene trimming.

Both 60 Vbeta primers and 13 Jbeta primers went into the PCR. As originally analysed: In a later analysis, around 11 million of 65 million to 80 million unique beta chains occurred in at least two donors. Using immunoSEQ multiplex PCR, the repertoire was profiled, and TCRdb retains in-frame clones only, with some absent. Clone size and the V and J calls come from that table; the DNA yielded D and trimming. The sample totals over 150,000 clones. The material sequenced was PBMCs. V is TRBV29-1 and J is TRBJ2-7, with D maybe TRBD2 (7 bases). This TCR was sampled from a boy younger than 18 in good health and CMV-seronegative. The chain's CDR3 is CSVRGGGSYEQYF. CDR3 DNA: TGCAGCGTCAGAGGGGGGGGTTCCTACGAGCAGTACTTC.